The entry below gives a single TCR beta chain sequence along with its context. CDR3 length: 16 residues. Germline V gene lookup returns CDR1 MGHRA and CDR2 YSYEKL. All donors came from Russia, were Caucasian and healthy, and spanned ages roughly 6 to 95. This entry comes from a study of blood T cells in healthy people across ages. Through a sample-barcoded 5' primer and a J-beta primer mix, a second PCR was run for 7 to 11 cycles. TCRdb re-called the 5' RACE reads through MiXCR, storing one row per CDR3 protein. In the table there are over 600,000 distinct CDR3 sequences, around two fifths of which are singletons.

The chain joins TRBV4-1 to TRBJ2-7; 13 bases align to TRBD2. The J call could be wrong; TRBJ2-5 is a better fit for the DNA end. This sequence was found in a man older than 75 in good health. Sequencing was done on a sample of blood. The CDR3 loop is CASSVRTSGSWETQYF. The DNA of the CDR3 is TGCGCCAGCTCTGTACGGACTAGCGGGAGTTGGGAGACCCAGTACTTC.